The subject of this entry is one TCR beta chain. The antigen is unknown. Trimming stripped 6 bases from V and 6 bases from J, with 9 bases between. The CDR3 runs 11 residues. CDR1 and CDR2 from the germline V gene are MDHEN and SYDVKM. The treatment: 19 received Ad26.COV2.S at low or high dose, single or two shots; 5 received placebo; per-sample allocation not given. Sampling took place 63 days after the first vaccine or placebo injection. The shot given was an Ad26 vector that makes Wuhan-strain SARS-CoV-2 spike. The data stem from a study of Ad26.COV2.S vaccination and SARS-CoV-2 variants. Overall study context: A participant enrolled in the COV1001 Ad26.COV2.S trial arm provided the sample. Study results and limitations: The study found similar non-spike TCR breadth in vaccine and placebo recipients.

Assay: immunoSEQ multiplex PCR; the TCRdb copy retains only in-frame clones and omits some. The sample holds 300,000 to 400,000 clones; around 89% are singletons and the top ten take 5%. The sample was peripheral blood, taken in a trial of Ad26.COV2.S vaccine versus placebo. The source is a person between 18 and 59 years old who received the Ad26.COV2.S COVID-19 vaccine or a placebo. The chain has TRBV28 and TRBJ2-7; no definite D call. The CDR3 DNA reads TGTGCCAGCAGCCGAACTCGCGAGCAGTACTTC. Protein sequence: CASSRTREQYF. Variable domain in full (rest from reference TRBV28 and TRBJ2-7): DVKVTQSSRYLVKRTGEKVFLECVQDMDHENMFWYRQDPGLGLRLIYFSYDVKMKEKGDIPEGYSVSREKKERFSLILESASTNQTSMYLCASSRTREQYFGPGTRLTVT.